Shown below are 14 T cell receptor beta chains from a single sample sequenced in a study of OX40 agonist ivuxolimab in advanced cancers. Library prep was done by the immunoSEQ multiplex PCR assay. This is the immuneACCESS table as TCRdb keeps it, with only in-frame sequences that have V and J called. A part of the clones is gone; compared with another copy, unresolved V genes explain less than half, and the rest is unexplained. The sample table shows nearly 35,000 clones, and around 92% are seen once. The ten largest clones capture roughly a third of the sample. The sequences come from CD4+ or CD8+ T cells sorted from blood, collected in a trial of the OX40 agonist ivuxolimab. The receptor source for this set is an adult with an advanced solid tumor such as melanoma, head and neck, liver or kidney cancer.

The chain uses TRBV5-8 and TRBJ2-7; D gene uncertain. This CDR3 is 14 amino acids long. V lost 4 bases and J lost 2, with 13 bases in between. Per germline, CDR1 SGHTS and CDR2 YDEGEE. The CDR3 loop is CASSTLGQTYEQYF. The CDR3 DNA follows: TGTGCCAGCAGCACGCTTGGGCAGACCTACGAGCAGTACTTC.

The rearrangement uses TRBV11-2 and TRBJ1-5; D remains unclear. The CDR3 sequence is 13 residues long. The V gene lost 2 bases and the J gene lost 4 bases, with 6 bases spanning the gap. The germline gives CDR1 SGHAT, CDR2 FQNNGV. The CDR3 protein is CASSLSGNQPQHF. CDR3 nucleotide sequence: TGTGCCAGCAGCTTAAGCGGGAATCAGCCCCAGCATTTT. Variable domain in full (rest from reference TRBV11-2 and TRBJ1-5): EAGVAQSPRYKIIEKRQSVAFWCNPISGHATLYWYQQILGQGPKLLIQFQNNGVVDDSQLPKDRFSAERLKGVDSTLKIQPAKLEDSAVYLCASSLSGNQPQHFGDGTRLSIL.

The J gene is TRBJ1-2, the V gene TRBV6-6; D gene uncertain. Germline V gene data show CDR1 as MNHNY and CDR2 as SVGAGI (reference sequence). Trimming stripped 0 bases from V and 7 bases from J, with 6 bases between. The CDR3 contains 12 residues. The DNA of the CDR3 is TGTGCCAGCAGTTACTCGAATTCTGGCTACACCTTC. This translates into CASSYSNSGYTF.

This chain uses TRBV5-6 with TRBJ2-3, with 8 positions matching TRBD1. The CDR3 runs to 17 residues. Germline-derived CDR1 and CDR2 are SGHDT and YYEEEE. Germline trimming cut 2 bases from V and 2 bases from J; bases unmatched to any gene: 10. This CDR3 is CASSFDIGQGLTDTQYF. CDR3 in DNA: TGTGCCAGCAGCTTCGATATAGGACAGGGCCTCACAGATACGCAGTATTTT.

The rearrangement joins TRBV4-3 to TRBJ1-1; D may be TRBD1 (5 bases). Looked up from germline, CDR1 is LGHNA and CDR2 is YSLEER. The CDR3 runs to 15 residues. Between the trimmed V and J ends, which lost 0 bases and 6 bases, there was a span of 14 bases. In DNA form, the CDR3 reads TGCGCCAGCAGCCAAGATGGGGGGGTTGGGGCTGAAGCTTTCTTT. The encoded protein is CASSQDGGVGAEAFF.

The chain links TRBV4-3 to TRBJ2-1; TRBD2 matches 8 bases. The CDR3 loop spans 16 amino acids. Germline V gives CDR1 LGHNA, CDR2 YSLEER. V shed 0 bases and J 4 bases; nucleotides not matched to a gene: 5. In DNA form, the CDR3 reads TGCGCCAGCAGCCAAGATCAACTAGCGGAGTACAATGAGCAGTTCTTC. It codes for CASSQDQLAEYNEQFF.

This clone was seen only once. The chain couples TRBV7-9 to TRBJ2-3; TRBD2 matches at 12 bases. Trimming at V came to 5 bases and at J to 1 base, leaving 7 bases not matched to a gene. From germline, CDR1 is SEHNR and CDR2 FQNEAQ (reference sequence). This CDR3 region has 17 residues. DNA of the CDR3: TGTGCCAGCAGCCCTCGGACTAGCGGGGACCGCACAGATACGCAGTATTTT. This codes for CASSPRTSGDRTDTQYF. The full variable domain, in which reference TRBV7-9 and TRBJ2-3 provide the parts outside the CDR3, is DTGVSQNPRHKITKRGQNVTFRCDPISEHNRLYWYRQTLGQGPEFLTYFQNEAQLEKSRLLSDRFSAERPKGSFSTLEIQRTEQGDSAMYLCASSPRTSGDRTDTQYFGPGTRLTVL.

The chain employs TRBV21-1 and TRBJ2-7. TRBV21-1 is marked as a pseudogene. The CDR3 is 15 amino acids. The chain's CDR3 is CASSKLGVAPSEQYF. The CDR3 DNA follows: TGTGCCAGCAGCAAATTGGGCGTAGCACCCAGCGAGCAGTACTTC.

J is TRBJ2-2 and V is TRBV5-8; the D gene is possibly TRBD2 (6 bases). Trimming removed 4 bases at V and 0 bases at J, with 16 bases between. Germline assignment: CDR1 SGHTS and CDR2 YDEGEE. The CDR3 consists of 17 residues. CDR3 protein: CASSPGVGRANTGELFF. CDR3 nucleotide sequence: TGTGCCAGCAGCCCGGGGGTAGGCAGGGCGAACACCGGGGAGCTGTTTTTT.

The V gene is TRBV11-2, the J gene TRBJ2-6; 8 nucleotides agree with TRBD2. In germline, CDR1 is SGHAT, CDR2 FQNNGV. Trimming at V came to 8 bases and at J to 11 bases, leaving 11 bases not matched to a gene. This CDR3 comprises 14 residues. CDR3 residues: CASPRSGSPDVLTF. As DNA, the CDR3 is TGTGCCAGCCCCAGGAGCGGGAGTCCCGACGTCCTGACTTTC.

This sequence joins TRBV28 and TRBJ1-1; unclear D gene. V lost 3 bases and J 11 bases, leaving 10 bases between the germline ends. Germline V gives CDR1 MDHEN, CDR2 SYDVKM. The CDR3 length is 11 residues. The CDR3 is CASSFGWVAFF. Written as DNA, the CDR3 is TGTGCCAGCAGTTTTGGTTGGGTGGCTTTCTTT.

V gene TRBV9 combines with J gene TRBJ2-3; D not resolved. There are 15 residues in the CDR3. The ends were cut back, 4 bases at V and 0 bases at J, with 12 bases in the middle. From germline, CDR1 is SGDLS and CDR2 YYNGEE. The CDR3 DNA reads as TGTGCCAGCAGCCCCCATAGAATTAGCACAGATACGCAGTATTTT. Residues: CASSPHRISTDTQYF.

The chain uses TRBV6-5 and TRBJ2-7, with D possibly matching TRBD1 (6 bases). V lost 0 bases and J lost 5, with 8 bases in between. In germline, CDR1 is MNHEY, CDR2 SVGAGI. This CDR3 has 13 amino acids. The CDR3 loop is CASSYSRQDEQYF. In DNA form, the CDR3 reads TGTGCCAGCAGTTACTCGAGACAGGACGAGCAGTACTTC.

The gene calls are TRBV6-5 and TRBJ1-6; no firm D call. Trimming cost V 0 bases and J 7 bases, with 7 bases left between them. Germline V CDR1 and CDR2: MNHEY, SVGAGI. The CDR3 is 14 amino acids. The CDR3: CASSYSDGNSPLHF. Here the CDR3 DNA reads TGTGCCAGCAGTTACTCGGACGGGAATTCACCCCTCCACTTT.